This entry is about one T cell receptor (beta chain). The data belong to a study of control samples from healthy donors and cancer patients. With V trimmed by 7 bases and J by 5 bases, 9 bases remained unmatched. The CDR3 is 15 residues long. Per the germline V gene, CDR1 is MNHEY and CDR2 is SVGAGI. Sequencing was performed with immunoSEQ multiplex PCR; in TCRdb, only in-frame clones are kept and a portion is missing. The table has 55,000 to 85,000 clones, about nine tenths seen once. The chain combines TRBV6-5 with TRBJ2-2; the match to TRBD2 covers 8 bases. This sequence originates from a man aged 55 to 70 with lung cancer. The sequencing sample was made of PBMCs. The CDR3 spells CASIRGGPETGELFF. In DNA form, the CDR3 reads TGTGCCAGCATCCGGGGGGGTCCGGAAACCGGGGAGCTGTTTTTT.